This is a list of T cell receptor beta chains from one sample in a study of blood T cell repertoires in COVID-19. Repertoires were generated with immunoSEQ multiplex PCR, while TCRdb's copy carries only in-frame clones and drops some. The table records more than 150,000 clones, roughly 79% of them present only once. The material sequenced was peripheral blood. These receptors originate from a man between 60 and 75 years old with active or convalescent COVID-19. The CDR3 runs from the conserved cysteine through the conserved F or W. A D gene is named only where the DNA matches it firmly. Size tells how often a clone was seen (once, few, many) or the class of an expanded clone, and some rows leave it out.

J | V | D | size | length | DNA | CDR3
TRBJ1-2 | TRBV12-3/TRBV12-4 | . | . | 13 | TGTGCCAGCAATGGTGACAGGTTTTATGGCTACACCTTC | CASNGDRFYGYTF
TRBJ1-5 | TRBV2 | . | few | 15 | TGTGCCAGCAATGTGGGGCAGAGAGGTAATCAGCCCCAGCATTTT | CASNVGQRGNQPQHF
TRBJ2-3 | TRBV11-3 | . | . | 15 | TGTGCCAGCAGCTTAGGGCCGCTTCACACAGATACGCAGTATTTT | CASSLGPLHTDTQYF
TRBJ2-7 | TRBV6-5 | . | . | 16 | TGTGCCAGCAGTTACTCTCGACTCCGTAGCTCCTACGAGCAGTACTTC | CASSYSRLRSSYEQYF
TRBJ1-1 | TRBV9 | TRBD1 | few | 14 | TGTGCCAGCAGCCCACGACAGGGTGGGACTGAAGCTTTCTTT | CASSPRQGGTEAFF
TRBJ2-7 | TRBV27 | . | . | 14 | TGTGCCAGCAGTTTAGAGGTTCGGGGAGACGAGCAGTACTTC | CASSLEVRGDEQYF
TRBJ2-2 | TRBV11-1 | . | . | 15 | TGTGCCAGCAGTAGCCGGACAGAGGAGATTGGGGAGCTGTTTTTT | CASSSRTEEIGELFF
TRBJ2-3 | TRBV14 | . | . | 14 | TGTGCCAGCAGACCCACAGGGACCACAGATACGCAGTATTTT | CASRPTGTTDTQYF
TRBJ2-2 | TRBV7-9 | . | . | 14 | TGTGCCAGCAGCTGGGGAGGCCCCACCGGGGAGCTGTTTTTT | CASSWGGPTGELFF
TRBJ2-2 | TRBV5-4 | . | . | 14 | TGTGCCAGCAGCTCGGATCTAGCGACCGGGGAGCTGTTTTTT | CASSSDLATGELFF
TRBJ2-3 | TRBV6-5 | . | . | 12 | TGTGCCAGCAGTTCCCCGTCAGATACGCAGTATTTT | CASSSPSDTQYF
TRBJ2-3 | TRBV7-8 | TRBD2 | . | 13 | TGTGCCAGCAGCTCACCGGGGACTAGCGGGAGGTATTTT | CASSSPGTSGRYF
TRBJ1-5 | TRBV28 | . | . | 15 | TGTGCCAGCAGTTTAGACAGCTGGAGCAATCAGCCCCAGCATTTT | CASSLDSWSNQPQHF
TRBJ1-2 | TRBV30 | TRBD1 | . | 14 | TGTGCCTGGAGTGTACGGAGGGACAGCTATGGCTACACCTTC | CAWSVRRDSYGYTF
TRBJ2-7 | TRBV10-3 | . | . | 14 | TGTGCCATCAGTGGGGGCTCGCTCTCCTACGAGCAGTACTTC | CAISGGSLSYEQYF
TRBJ2-5 | TRBV10-3 | TRBD2 | . | 16 | TGTGCCATCAGTGATACGAAGCGGGAGATTGGCGAGACCCAGTACTTC | CAISDTKREIGETQYF
TRBJ2-3 | TRBV3-1/TRBV3-2 | . | . | 16 | TGTGCCAGCAGCCAAACAGCGGTCGCCAGCACAGATACGCAGTATTTT | CASSQTAVASTDTQYF
TRBJ2-1 | TRBV5-1 | TRBD2 | . | 16 | TGCGCCAGCAGCTTACTAGCGGGAGGGAAAGACAATGAGCAGTTCTTC | CASSLLAGGKDNEQFF
TRBJ2-2 | TRBV1 | . | . | 17 | TGCACCAGCAGCCAATGCGACGGACTAGCGGAGACCGGGGAGCTGTTTTTT | CTSSQCDGLAETGELFF
TRBJ1-4 | TRBV24-1 | . | . | 13 | TGTGCCACCAGTGGGGGCTCCTATGAAAAACTGTTTTTT | CATSGGSYEKLFF
TRBJ1-5 | TRBV28 | TRBD1 | . | 15 | TGTGCCAGCACCATGACAGGGGCCGGCAATCAGCCCCAGCATTTT | CASTMTGAGNQPQHF
TRBJ1-3 | TRBV27 | TRBD1 | . | 15 | TGTGCCAGGAATACTACAGGGGCCGAATCGAGTACCATATATTTT | CARNTTGAESSTIYF
TRBJ2-1 | TRBV10-3 | TRBD2 | . | 15 | TGTGCCATCGGGGCTAGCGGGAGGGAAATAGATGAGCAGTTCTTC | CAIGASGREIDEQFF
TRBJ1-5 | TRBV3-1/TRBV3-2 | . | few | 14 | TGTGCCAGCAGCCAAGGGTTAGGCAATCAGCCCCAGCATTTT | CASSQGLGNQPQHF
TRBJ2-5 | TRBV7-8 | . | . | 13 | TGTGCCAGCAGCTTTAGCGTTAAAGAGACCCAGTACTTC | CASSFSVKETQYF
TRBJ2-7 | TRBV5-6 | TRBD1 | . | 13 | TGTGCCAGCTTCCGGACAGGGGGCGGCGAGCAGTACTTC | CASFRTGGGEQYF
TRBJ1-4 | TRBV29-1 | . | . | 14 | TGCAGCGTGGAACAGGGCCTACATAATGAAAAACTGTTTTTT | CSVEQGLHNEKLFF
TRBJ1-5 | TRBV24-1 | TRBD1 | . | 15 | TGTGCCACCAGGGCCGGGACAGGAAGCAATCAGCCCCAGCATTTT | CATRAGTGSNQPQHF
TRBJ2-2 | TRBV30 | TRBD1 | . | 14 | TGTGCCTGGAGGACAGGGGGGAACACCGGGGAGCTGTTTTTT | CAWRTGGNTGELFF
TRBJ2-1 | TRBV7-9 | TRBD1 | . | 16 | TGTGCCAGCAGTCCCCCCCCGGGCATGGGGACAGATGAGCAGTTCTTC | CASSPPPGMGTDEQFF
TRBJ2-2 | TRBV30 | . | few | 15 | TGTGCCTGGAGTGTGAGGCCCGCGAACACCGGGGAGCTGTTTTTT | CAWSVRPANTGELFF
TRBJ2-2 | TRBV28 | TRBD2 | . | 19 | TGTGCCAGCAGTTTATTGGGACTAGCGGGAGGGCCCTACACCGGGGAGCTGTTTTTT | CASSLLGLAGGPYTGELFF
TRBJ2-5 | TRBV11-2 | . | once | 15 | TGTGCCAGCAGCTCGGGGGATCATTCGGGGGAGACCCAGTACTTC | CASSSGDHSGETQYF
TRBJ1-6 | TRBV6-5 | . | few | 14 | TGTGCCAGCAGTTGGGACATGGGACGTTCACCCCTCCACTTT | CASSWDMGRSPLHF
TRBJ2-7 | TRBV7-9 | TRBD2 | . | 15 | TGTGCCAGCAGTCCAAATAGCGGGGGTGGCACCGAGCAGTACTTC | CASSPNSGGGTEQYF